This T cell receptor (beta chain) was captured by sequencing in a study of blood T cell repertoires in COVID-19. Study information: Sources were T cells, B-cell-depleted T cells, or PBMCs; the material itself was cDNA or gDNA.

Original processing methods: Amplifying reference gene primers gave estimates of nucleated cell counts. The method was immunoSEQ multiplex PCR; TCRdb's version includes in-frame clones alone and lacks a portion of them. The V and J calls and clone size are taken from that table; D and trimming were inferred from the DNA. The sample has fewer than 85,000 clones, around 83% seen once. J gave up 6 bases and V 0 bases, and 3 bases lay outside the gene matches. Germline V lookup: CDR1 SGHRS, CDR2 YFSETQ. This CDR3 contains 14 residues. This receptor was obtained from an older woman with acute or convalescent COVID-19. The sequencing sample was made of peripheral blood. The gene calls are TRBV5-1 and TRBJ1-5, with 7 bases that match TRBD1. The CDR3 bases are TGCGCCAGCAGCTTGGGACAGGGTGGTCAGCCCCAGCATTTT. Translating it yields CASSLGQGGQPQHF.